The sequence of this TCR beta chain was determined in a study of shared clonotypes between healthy human individuals. Study-level results: Researchers found naive subsets generally carried larger estimated richness than memory subsets. Blood was the only sampled material, and tissue repertoires likely differ.

CD4+ cell separation produced CD45RA+ naive and CD45RA-negative memory subsets. The protocol was immunoSEQ multiplex PCR, while the TCRdb copy is restricted to in-frame clones and leaves out a portion. This sample yields around 2.5 million clones, of which 90% to 95% are seen a single time; 0.35% to 0.45% belongs to the top ten. The V end lost 1 base, the J end lost 8 bases, and 6 bases lay between the germline ends. The CDR3 consists of 12 residues. Germline loops: CDR1 SGHRS, CDR2 YFSETQ. On this clone itself: The antigen is not known. Other DNA sequences within the sample encode an identical CDR3.

The chain links TRBV5-1 to TRBJ1-4; D is unresolved. The TCR originated in a man younger than 30 in good health. Some clones in this sample may be carry-over from other donors' samples. The sample was naive CD4+ T cells from PBMCs. The subset is: CD45RA+ positively selected. The CDR3, as DNA: TGCGCCAGCAGCTTGACCGGGGAAAAACTGTTTTTT. Translation: CASSLTGEKLFF. Full variable domain (outside the CDR3, taken from reference TRBV5-1 and TRBJ1-4): KAGVTQTPRYLIKTRGQQVTLSCSPISGHRSVSWYQQTPGQGLQFLFEYFSETQRNKGNFPGRFSGRQFSNSRSEMNVSTLELGDSALYLCASSLTGEKLFFGSGTQLSVL.